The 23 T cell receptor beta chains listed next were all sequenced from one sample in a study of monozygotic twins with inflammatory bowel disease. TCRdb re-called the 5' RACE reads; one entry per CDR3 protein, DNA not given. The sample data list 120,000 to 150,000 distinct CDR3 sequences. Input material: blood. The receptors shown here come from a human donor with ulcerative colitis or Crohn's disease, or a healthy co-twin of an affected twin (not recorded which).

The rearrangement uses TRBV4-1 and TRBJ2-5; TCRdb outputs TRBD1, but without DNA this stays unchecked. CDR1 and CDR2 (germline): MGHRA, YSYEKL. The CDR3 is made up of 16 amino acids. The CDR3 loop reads CASSQDRVSGKETQYF.

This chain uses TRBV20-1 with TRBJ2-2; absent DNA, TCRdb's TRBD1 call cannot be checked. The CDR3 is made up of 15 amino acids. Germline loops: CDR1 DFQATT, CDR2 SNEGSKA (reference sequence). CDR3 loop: CSARDRQGGSGELFF.

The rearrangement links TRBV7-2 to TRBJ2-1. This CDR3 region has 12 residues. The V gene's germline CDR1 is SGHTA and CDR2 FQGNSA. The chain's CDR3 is CASSLSYNEQFF.

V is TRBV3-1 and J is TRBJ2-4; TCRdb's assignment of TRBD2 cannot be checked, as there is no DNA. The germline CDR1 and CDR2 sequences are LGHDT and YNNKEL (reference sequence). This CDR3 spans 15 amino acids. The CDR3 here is CASRGLARGENIQYF.

The CDR3 loop is CSARPSGGARYEQYF. The rearrangement links TRBV20-1 to TRBJ2-7; the D call of TRBD2 rests on TCRdb alone, since no DNA is present to check it. CDR3 length: 15 residues. Germline V lookup: CDR1 DFQATT, CDR2 SNEGSKA (reference sequence).

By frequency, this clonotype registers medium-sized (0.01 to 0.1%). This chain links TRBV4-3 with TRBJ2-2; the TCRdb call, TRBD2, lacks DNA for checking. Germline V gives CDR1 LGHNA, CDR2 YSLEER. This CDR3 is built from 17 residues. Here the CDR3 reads CASSSRTSGANTGELFF.

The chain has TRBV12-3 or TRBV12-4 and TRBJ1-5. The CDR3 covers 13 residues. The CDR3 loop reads CASRDYSNQPQHF.

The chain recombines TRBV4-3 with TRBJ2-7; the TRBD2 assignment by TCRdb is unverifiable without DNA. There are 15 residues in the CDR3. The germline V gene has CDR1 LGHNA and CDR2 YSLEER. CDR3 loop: CASSLTSGGPYEQYF.

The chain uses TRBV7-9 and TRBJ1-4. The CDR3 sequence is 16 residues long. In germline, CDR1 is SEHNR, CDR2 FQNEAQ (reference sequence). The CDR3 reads CASSLGRQLHTGGLFF.

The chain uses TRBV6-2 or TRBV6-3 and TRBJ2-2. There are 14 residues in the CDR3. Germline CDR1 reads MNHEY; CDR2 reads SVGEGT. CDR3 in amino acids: CASSYNVFVGELFF.

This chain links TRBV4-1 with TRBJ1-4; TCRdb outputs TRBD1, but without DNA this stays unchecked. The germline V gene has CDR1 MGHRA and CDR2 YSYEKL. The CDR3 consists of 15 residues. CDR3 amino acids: CASSQGTGLEEKLFF.

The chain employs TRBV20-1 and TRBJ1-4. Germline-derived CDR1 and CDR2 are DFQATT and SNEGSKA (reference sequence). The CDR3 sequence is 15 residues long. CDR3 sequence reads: CSAPKFSATNEKLFF.

CDR3 sequence: CASSPIPWGVNTEAFF. The V and J genes are TRBV18 and TRBJ1-1. The CDR3 runs to 16 residues. Germline CDR1 is KGHSH and CDR2 is LQKENI.

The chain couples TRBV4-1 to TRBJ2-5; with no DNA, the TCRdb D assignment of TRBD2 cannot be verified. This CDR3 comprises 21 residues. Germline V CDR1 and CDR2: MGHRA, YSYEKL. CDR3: CASSQSPIHRWADRHQETQYF.

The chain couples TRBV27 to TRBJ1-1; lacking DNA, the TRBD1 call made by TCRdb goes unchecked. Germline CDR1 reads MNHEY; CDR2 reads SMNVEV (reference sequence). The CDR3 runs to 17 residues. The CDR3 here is CASRPRPGRNMNTEAFF.

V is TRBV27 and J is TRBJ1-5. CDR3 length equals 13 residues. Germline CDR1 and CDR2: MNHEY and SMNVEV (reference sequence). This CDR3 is CASSPPPPSPQHF.

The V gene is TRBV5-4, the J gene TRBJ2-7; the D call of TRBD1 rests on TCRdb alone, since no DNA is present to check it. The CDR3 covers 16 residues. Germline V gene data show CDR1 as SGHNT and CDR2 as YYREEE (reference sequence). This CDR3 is CASSLWARDGDYEQYF. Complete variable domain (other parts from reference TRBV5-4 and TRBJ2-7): ETGVTQSPTHLIKTRGQQVTLRCSSQSGHNTVSWYQQALGQGPQFIFQYYREEENGRGNFPPRFSGLQFPNYSSELNVNALELDDSALYLCASSLWARDGDYEQYFGPGTRLTVT.

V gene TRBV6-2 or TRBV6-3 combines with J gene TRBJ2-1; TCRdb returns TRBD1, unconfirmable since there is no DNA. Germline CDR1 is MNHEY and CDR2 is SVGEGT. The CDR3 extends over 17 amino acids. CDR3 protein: CASINYGQGAAYNEQFF.

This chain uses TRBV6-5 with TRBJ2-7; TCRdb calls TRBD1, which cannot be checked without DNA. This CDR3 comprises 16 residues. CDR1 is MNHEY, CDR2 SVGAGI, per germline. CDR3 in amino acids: CASSIPAGTGDYEQYF.

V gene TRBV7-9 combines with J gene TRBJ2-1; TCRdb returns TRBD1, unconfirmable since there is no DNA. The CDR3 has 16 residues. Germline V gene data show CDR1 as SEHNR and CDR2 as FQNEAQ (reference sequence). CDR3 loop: CASSPGQGVVDNEQFF.

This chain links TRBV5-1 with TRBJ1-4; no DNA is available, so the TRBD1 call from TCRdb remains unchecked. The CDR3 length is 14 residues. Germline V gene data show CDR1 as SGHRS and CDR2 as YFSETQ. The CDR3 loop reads CATAKDSTNEKLFF. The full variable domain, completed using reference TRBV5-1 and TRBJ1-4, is KAGVTQTPRYLIKTRGQQVTLSCSPISGHRSVSWYQQTPGQGLQFLFEYFSETQRNKGNFPGRFSGRQFSNSRSEMNVSTLELGDSALYLCATAKDSTNEKLFFGSGTQLSVL.

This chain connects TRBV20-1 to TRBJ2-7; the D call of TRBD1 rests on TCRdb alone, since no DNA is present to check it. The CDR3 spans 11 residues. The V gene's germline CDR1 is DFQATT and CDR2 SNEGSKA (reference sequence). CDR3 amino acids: CSGEDRNEQYF.

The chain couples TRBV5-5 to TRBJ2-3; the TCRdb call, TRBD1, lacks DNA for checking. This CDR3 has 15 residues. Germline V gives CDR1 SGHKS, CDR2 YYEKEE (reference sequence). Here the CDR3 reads CASSLGFGGWDTQYF. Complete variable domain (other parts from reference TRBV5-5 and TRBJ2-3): DAGVTQSPTHLIKTRGQQVTLRCSPISGHKSVSWYQQVLGQGPQFIFQYYEKEERGRGNFPDRFSARQFPNYSSELNVNALLLGDSALYLCASSLGFGGWDTQYFGPGTRLTVL.